This T cell receptor (beta chain) was found in a study of T cells in narcolepsy (dated by TCRdb to 2016 to 2018). As for the study more broadly: Healthy control donors were enrolled in the study alongside patients who had narcolepsy type 1 or type 2 (NT1, NT2). Autoreactive T cells targeting hypocretin neuron self-antigens (hypocretin, TRIB2) were sought in narcolepsy patients, and TCR Vbeta sequencing was used to track clonotypes in blood and CSF.

This clone appeared a single time. Its antigen specificity is not known. The sample holds no much larger clone one base away, and base qualities are not on file. For TCR Vbeta sequencing, memory CD4+ T cells were sorted ex vivo from the peripheral blood of both healthy controls and narcolepsy patients. Preparation of the library involved the immunoSEQ multiplex PCR assay. TCRdb mirrors the immuneACCESS table, restricted to in-frame sequences. Some clones are absent from its copies; in checked studies, under half trace to an unresolved V gene, and the reason for the others is unknown. This sample is represented by roughly 13,000 clones; about 89% of them were singletons. The ten largest clones capture more than 1.5% of the sample. What the authors observed across the whole study: Numbers of sequenced blood memory CD4+ clonotypes were comparable, with averages of some 38,000 in patients and approximately 30,000 in controls. Autoreactive clonotypes were reported to be detected serially in the blood of the same patients and of different patients, but not in the blood of healthy controls. Plots that compared CSF and blood CD4+ T cell clonotypes from the same patient highlighted HCRT-specific and TRIB2-specific autoreactive clonotypes. No sequences matching autoreactive T cell clones were contained in some blood memory CD4+ repertoires from patients and controls.

V loses 3 bases at its end and J loses 0 bases; junction bases beyond the gene matches: 10. The CDR1 and CDR2 encoded by the germline V gene are SGHRS and YFSETQ. Taken from cysteine to phenylalanine, the CDR3 has 18 residues. The DNA shown is the 54-base CDR3, in frame from base 1. The material sequenced was CD45RA- memory CD4+ T cells from PBMCs. The meaning of the sample's cell subset or site label: memory T cells sorted ex vivo from peripheral blood. This sequence was found in a human donor with narcolepsy. This receptor chain uses TRBV5-1 and TRBJ2-3, and TRBD2 matches 10 of the central bases. The encoded CDR3 is CASSYQTGTSVSTDTQYF. The DNA is as follows: TGCGCCAGCAGCTATCAAACCGGGACTAGCGTCAGCACAGATACGCAGTATTTT. Extended through the reference TRBV5-1 and TRBJ2-3 proteins, this CDR3 yields the full variable domain: KAGVTQTPRYLIKTRGQQVTLSCSPISGHRSVSWYQQTPGQGLQFLFEYFSETQRNKGNFPGRFSGRQFSNSRSEMNVSTLELGDSALYLCASSYQTGTSVSTDTQYFGPGTRLTVL.